Listed below are T cell receptor beta chains from one sample, sequenced in a study of T cells in Graves' hyperthyroidism and ophthalmopathy. TCRdb re-analysed the multiplex PCR reads in MiXCR, keeping a single row per CDR3 protein. The sample lists 300,000 to 400,000 distinct CDR3 sequences; over 20% were seen once. Source material: blood. These receptors were taken from a woman in her fifties or sixties with Graves' hyperthyroidism. Both conserved end residues are part of each CDR3. Fields, in order: V gene, D gene, J gene, clone size, CDR3 protein, CDR3 DNA. The D gene is left open where the match is weak. Size is omitted from some rows. Given values are once, few, many or a class for expanded clones.

TRBV7-9	.	TRBJ2-4	few	CASSGVQEIAKNVQYF	TGTGCCAGCAGCGGGGTACAGGAAATAGCCAAAAACGTTCAGTACTTC
TRBV20-1	.	TRBJ2-3	many	CSAEGISTDTQYF	TGCAGTGCTGAGGGTATAAGCACAGATACGCAGTATTTT
TRBV6-2/TRBV6-3	TRBD1	TRBJ2-5	.	CASGAGQGHSEVETQYF	TGTGCCAGCGGTGCCGGACAGGGGCACTCCGAGGTAGAGACCCAGTACTTC
TRBV12-3/TRBV12-4	.	TRBJ2-1	few	CASLTTNEQFF	TGTGCCAGCTTAACCACCAATGAGCAGTTCTTC
TRBV28	.	TRBJ1-5	few	CASSLRDQPQHF	TGTGCCAGCAGTTTAAGGGATCAGCCCCAGCATTTT
TRBV20-1	TRBD2	TRBJ2-5	many	CSGKAGGPVETQYF	TGCAGTGGTAAAGCGGGAGGGCCCGTTGAGACCCAGTACTTC
TRBV24-1	TRBD1	TRBJ1-4	.	CATSDLPLLRRGGDRDTNEKLFF	TGTGCCACCAGTGATTTGCCCTTGCTGCGGCGGGGCGGGGACAGGGACACTAATGAAAAACTGTTTTTT
TRBV5-1	.	TRBJ2-7	.	CASSLNGLGLYEQYF	TGCGCCAGCAGCTTAAACGGGTTAGGACTCTACGAGCAGTACTTC
TRBV5-1	.	TRBJ1-1	many	CASSLLGGTEAFF	TGCGCCAGCAGCTTGCTGGGGGGCACTGAAGCTTTCTTT
TRBV7-2	.	TRBJ1-1	many	CASSRIVLNTEAFF	TGTGCCAGCAGCCGTATCGTGTTGAACACTGAAGCTTTCTTT
TRBV20-1	.	TRBJ1-1	few	CSARDGRTEAFF	TGCAGTGCTAGAGATGGGCGCACTGAAGCTTTCTTT
TRBV12-3/TRBV12-4	.	TRBJ2-7	many	CASSSRNRYEQYF	TGTGCCAGCTCATCACGGAACCGCTACGAGCAGTACTTC
TRBV2	TRBD1	TRBJ1-1	.	CASSQETGRTDTEAFF	TGTGCCAGCAGCCAAGAGACAGGGAGAACGGACACTGAAGCTTTCTTT
TRBV7-2	.	TRBJ1-5	many	CASSFRHISNQPQHF	TGTGCCAGCAGCTTTCGTCACATTAGCAATCAGCCCCAGCATTTT
TRBV28	.	TRBJ2-7	.	CASRGRIVSYEQYF	TGTGCCAGTCGGGGACGGATTGTCTCCTACGAGCAGTACTTC
TRBV24-1	.	TRBJ2-7	few	CATSGRQSYEQYF	TGTGCCACCAGTGGGAGACAGTCCTACGAGCAGTACTTC
TRBV9	.	TRBJ1-2	.	CASSESGALYGYTF	TGTGCCAGCAGCGAATCGGGGGCGCTCTATGGCTACACCTTC
TRBV20-1	.	TRBJ1-2	many	CSAKPPTGLVANYGYTF	TGCAGTGCTAAGCCACCCACAGGGTTAGTTGCTAACTATGGCTACACCTTC
TRBV28	TRBD1	TRBJ2-7	.	CASSFRTGDLEQYF	TGTGCCAGCAGTTTCCGGACAGGGGATCTCGAGCAGTACTTC
TRBV20-1	.	TRBJ2-7	many	CSARAVAGLAYEQYF	TGCAGTGCTAGAGCGGTCGCAGGTTTAGCCTACGAGCAGTACTTC
TRBV12-3/TRBV12-4	.	TRBJ1-4	many	CASREWGITNEKLFF	TGTGCCAGCAGAGAATGGGGTATAACTAATGAAAAACTGTTTTTT
TRBV24-1	.	TRBJ1-1	many	CATRSFLDTEAFF	TGTGCCACCAGATCTTTCCTTGACACTGAAGCTTTCTTT
TRBV13	TRBD1	TRBJ1-2	many	CASSYVQGAYGYTF	TGTGCCAGCAGTTACGTACAGGGGGCCTATGGCTACACCTTC
TRBV6-2/TRBV6-3	.	TRBJ1-5	many	CASSFGPQAGNQPQHF	TGTGCCAGCAGTTTTGGACCTCAAGCTGGCAATCAGCCCCAGCATTTT
TRBV28	.	TRBJ2-5	many	CASRTDRQETQYF	TGTGCCAGCAGGACCGACAGGCAAGAGACCCAGTACTTC
TRBV6-1	TRBD1	TRBJ1-5	many	CASSPRQGYQPQHF	TGTGCCAGCAGTCCCAGACAGGGGTATCAGCCCCAGCATTTT
TRBV7-2	.	TRBJ1-2	.	CASSLEVVRNYGYTF	TGTGCCAGCAGCTTAGAGGTAGTTCGGAACTATGGCTACACCTTC
TRBV5-1	TRBD1	TRBJ2-2	many	CASSTGTGNTGELFF	TGCGCCAGCAGCACGGGGACAGGAAACACCGGGGAGCTGTTTTTT